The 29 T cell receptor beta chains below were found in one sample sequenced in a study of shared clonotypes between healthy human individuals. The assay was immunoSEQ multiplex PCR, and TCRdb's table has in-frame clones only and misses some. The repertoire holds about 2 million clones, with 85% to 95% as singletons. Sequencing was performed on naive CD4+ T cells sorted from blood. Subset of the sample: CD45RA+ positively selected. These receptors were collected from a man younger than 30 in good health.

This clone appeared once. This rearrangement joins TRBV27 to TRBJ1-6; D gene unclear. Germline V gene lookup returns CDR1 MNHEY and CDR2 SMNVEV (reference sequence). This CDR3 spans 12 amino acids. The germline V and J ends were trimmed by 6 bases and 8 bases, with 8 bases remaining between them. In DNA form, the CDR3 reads TGTGCCAGCAGCGGGCTATATTCACCCCTCCACTTT. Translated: CASSGLYSPLHF.

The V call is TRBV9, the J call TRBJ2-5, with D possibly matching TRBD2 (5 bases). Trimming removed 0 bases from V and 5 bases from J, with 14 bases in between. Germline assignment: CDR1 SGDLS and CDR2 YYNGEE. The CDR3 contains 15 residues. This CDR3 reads CASSVGSGNRETQYF. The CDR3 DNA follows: TGTGCCAGCAGCGTAGGTTCGGGGAATAGGGAGACCCAGTACTTC.

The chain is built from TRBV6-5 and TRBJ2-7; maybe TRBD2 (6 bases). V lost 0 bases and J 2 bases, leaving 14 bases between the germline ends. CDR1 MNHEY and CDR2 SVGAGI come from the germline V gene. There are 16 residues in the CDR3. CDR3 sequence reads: CASSYSTGGGPYEQYF. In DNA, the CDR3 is TGTGCCAGCAGTTACTCGACGGGCGGAGGGCCCTACGAGCAGTACTTC.

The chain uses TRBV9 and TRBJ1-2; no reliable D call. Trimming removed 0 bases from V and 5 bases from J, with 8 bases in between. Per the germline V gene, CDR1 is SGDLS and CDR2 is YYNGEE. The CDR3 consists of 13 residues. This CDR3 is CASSVDDGYGYTF. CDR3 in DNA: TGTGCCAGCAGCGTAGACGACGGTTATGGCTACACCTTC. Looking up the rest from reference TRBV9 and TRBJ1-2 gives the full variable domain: DSGVTQTPKHLITATGQRVTLRCSPRSGDLSVYWYQQSLDQGLQFLIQYYNGEERAKGNILERFSAQQFPDLHSELNLSSLELGDSALYFCASSVDDGYGYTFGSGTRLTVV.

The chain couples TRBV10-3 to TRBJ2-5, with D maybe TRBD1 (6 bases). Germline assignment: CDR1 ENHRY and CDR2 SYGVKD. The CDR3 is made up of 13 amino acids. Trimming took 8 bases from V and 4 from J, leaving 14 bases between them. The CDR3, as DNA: TGTGCCATCGGAATACAGGGTGGAGAGACCCAGTACTTC. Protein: CAIGIQGGETQYF.

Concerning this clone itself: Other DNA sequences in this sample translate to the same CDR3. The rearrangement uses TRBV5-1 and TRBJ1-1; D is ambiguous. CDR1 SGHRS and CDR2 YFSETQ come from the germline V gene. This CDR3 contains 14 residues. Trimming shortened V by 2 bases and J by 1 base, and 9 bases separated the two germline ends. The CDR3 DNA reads TGCGCCAGCAGCTTTGGAGGACCGAACACTGAAGCTTTCTTT. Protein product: CASSFGGPNTEAFF. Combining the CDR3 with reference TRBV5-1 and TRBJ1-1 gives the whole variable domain KAGVTQTPRYLIKTRGQQVTLSCSPISGHRSVSWYQQTPGQGLQFLFEYFSETQRNKGNFPGRFSGRQFSNSRSEMNVSTLELGDSALYLCASSFGGPNTEAFFGQGTRLTVV.

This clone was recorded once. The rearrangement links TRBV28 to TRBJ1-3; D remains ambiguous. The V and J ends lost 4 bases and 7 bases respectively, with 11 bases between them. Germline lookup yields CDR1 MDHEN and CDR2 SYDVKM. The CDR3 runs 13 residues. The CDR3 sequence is CASSSAPVNTIYF. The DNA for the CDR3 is TGTGCCAGCAGTTCGGCCCCGGTTAACACCATATATTTT.

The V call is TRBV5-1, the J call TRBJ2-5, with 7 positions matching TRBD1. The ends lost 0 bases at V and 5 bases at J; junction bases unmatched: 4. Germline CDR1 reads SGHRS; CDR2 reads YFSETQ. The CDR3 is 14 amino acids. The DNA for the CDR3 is TGCGCCAGCAGCTTGGGAGGGGGCGCTGAGACCCAGTACTTC. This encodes CASSLGGGAETQYF.

The CDR3 sequence is CASSSETETQYF. CDR3 coding DNA: TGTGCCAGCAGCTCCGAGACGGAGACCCAGTACTTC. V is TRBV11-2 and J is TRBJ2-5; D not resolved. V lost 4 bases, J lost 5 bases, and 8 bases lay in between. Germline V lookup: CDR1 SGHAT, CDR2 FQNNGV. The CDR3 loop spans 12 amino acids. The full variable domain, completed using reference TRBV11-2 and TRBJ2-5, is EAGVAQSPRYKIIEKRQSVAFWCNPISGHATLYWYQQILGQGPKLLIQFQNNGVVDDSQLPKDRFSAERLKGVDSTLKIQPAKLEDSAVYLCASSSETETQYFGPGTRLLVL.

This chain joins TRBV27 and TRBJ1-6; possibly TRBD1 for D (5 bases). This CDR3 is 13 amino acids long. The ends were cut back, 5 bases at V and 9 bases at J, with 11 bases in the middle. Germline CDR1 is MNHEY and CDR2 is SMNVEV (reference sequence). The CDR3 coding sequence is TGTGCCAGCAGTCCCCGGACACCTTCACCCCTCCACTTT. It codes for CASSPRTPSPLHF.

CDR3 DNA sequence: TGTGCCAGCATTACCGGGACTGGAGCCAGGCAGTTCTTC. It specifies CASITGTGARQFF. The rearrangement links TRBV28 to TRBJ2-1; perhaps TRBD2 as D (6 bases). Germline lookup yields CDR1 MDHEN and CDR2 SYDVKM. The CDR3 consists of 13 residues. V was cut by 7 bases and J by 12 bases, with 19 bases left in between.

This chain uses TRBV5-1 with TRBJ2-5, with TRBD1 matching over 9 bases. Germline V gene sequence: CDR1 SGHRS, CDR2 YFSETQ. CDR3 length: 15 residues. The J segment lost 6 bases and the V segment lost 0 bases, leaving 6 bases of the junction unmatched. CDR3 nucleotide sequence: TGCGCCAGCAGCTTGGGCCGGGACAGGGCTAAGACCCAGTACTTC. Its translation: CASSLGRDRAKTQYF. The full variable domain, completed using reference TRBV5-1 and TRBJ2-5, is KAGVTQTPRYLIKTRGQQVTLSCSPISGHRSVSWYQQTPGQGLQFLFEYFSETQRNKGNFPGRFSGRQFSNSRSEMNVSTLELGDSALYLCASSLGRDRAKTQYFGPGTRLLVL.

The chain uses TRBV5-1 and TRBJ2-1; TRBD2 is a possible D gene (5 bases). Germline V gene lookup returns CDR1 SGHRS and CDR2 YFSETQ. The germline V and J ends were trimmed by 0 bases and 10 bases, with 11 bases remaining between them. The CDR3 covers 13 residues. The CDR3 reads CASSLDLAPEQFF. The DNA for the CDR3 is TGCGCCAGCAGCTTGGATCTAGCACCCGAGCAGTTCTTC.

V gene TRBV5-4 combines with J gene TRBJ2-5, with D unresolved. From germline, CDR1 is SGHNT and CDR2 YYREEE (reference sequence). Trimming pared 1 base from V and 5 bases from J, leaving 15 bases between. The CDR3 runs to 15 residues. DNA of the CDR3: TGTGCCAGCAGCTTGCCCGGACCCGTTCGGGAGACCCAGTACTTC. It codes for CASSLPGPVRETQYF.

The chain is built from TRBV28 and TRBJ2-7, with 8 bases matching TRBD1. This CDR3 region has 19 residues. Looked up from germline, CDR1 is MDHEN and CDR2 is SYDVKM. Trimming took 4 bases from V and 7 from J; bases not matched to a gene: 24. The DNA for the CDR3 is TGTGCCAGCAGTTCCCCCGGATGGACAGGGACCTTTTTGGGTCGGGAGCAGTACTTC. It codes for CASSSPGWTGTFLGREQYF.

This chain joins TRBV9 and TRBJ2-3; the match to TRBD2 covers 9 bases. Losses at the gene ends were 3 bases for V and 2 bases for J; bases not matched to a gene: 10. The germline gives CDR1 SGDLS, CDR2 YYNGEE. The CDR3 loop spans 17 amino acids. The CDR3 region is CASSGTPLAGNTDTQYF. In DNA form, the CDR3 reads TGTGCCAGCAGCGGAACTCCTCTAGCGGGGAACACAGATACGCAGTATTTT.

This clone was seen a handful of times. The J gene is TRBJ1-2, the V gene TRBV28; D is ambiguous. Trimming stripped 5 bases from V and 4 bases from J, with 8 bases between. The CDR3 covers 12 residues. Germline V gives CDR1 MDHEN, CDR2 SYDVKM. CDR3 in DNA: TGTGCCAGCAGTGGCATAACCTATGGCTACACCTTC. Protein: CASSGITYGYTF.

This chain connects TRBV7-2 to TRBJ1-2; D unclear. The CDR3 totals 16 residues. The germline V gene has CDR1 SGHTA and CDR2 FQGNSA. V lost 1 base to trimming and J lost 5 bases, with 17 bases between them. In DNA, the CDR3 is TGTGCCAGCAGCTTAGATAGTAGTAGATTGGGGTATGGCTACACCTTC. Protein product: CASSLDSSRLGYGYTF.

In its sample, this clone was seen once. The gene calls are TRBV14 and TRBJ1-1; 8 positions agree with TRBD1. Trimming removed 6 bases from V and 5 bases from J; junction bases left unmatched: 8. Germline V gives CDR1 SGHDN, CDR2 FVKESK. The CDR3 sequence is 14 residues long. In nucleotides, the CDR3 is TGTGCCAGCAGTTCAACACAGGGGGGTACTGAAGCTTTCTTT. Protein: CASSSTQGGTEAFF. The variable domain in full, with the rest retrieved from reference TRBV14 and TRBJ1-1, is EAGVTQFPSHSVIEKGQTVTLRCDPISGHDNLYWYRRVMGKEIKFLLHFVKESKQDESGMPNNRFLAERTGGTYSTLKVQPAELEDSGVYFCASSSTQGGTEAFFGQGTRLTVV.

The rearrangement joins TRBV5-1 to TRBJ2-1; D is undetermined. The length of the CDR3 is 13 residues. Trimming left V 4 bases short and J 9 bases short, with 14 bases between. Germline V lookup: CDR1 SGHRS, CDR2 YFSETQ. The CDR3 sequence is CASSKDLGSEQFF. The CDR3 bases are TGCGCCAGCAGCAAAGACTTGGGCAGTGAGCAGTTCTTC.

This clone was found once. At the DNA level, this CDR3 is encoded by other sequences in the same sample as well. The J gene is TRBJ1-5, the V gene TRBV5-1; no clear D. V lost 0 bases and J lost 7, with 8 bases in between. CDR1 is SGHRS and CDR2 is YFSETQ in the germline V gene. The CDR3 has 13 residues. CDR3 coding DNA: TGCGCCAGCAGCTTGGGGCTGGAGCAGCCCCAGCATTTT. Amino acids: CASSLGLEQPQHF.

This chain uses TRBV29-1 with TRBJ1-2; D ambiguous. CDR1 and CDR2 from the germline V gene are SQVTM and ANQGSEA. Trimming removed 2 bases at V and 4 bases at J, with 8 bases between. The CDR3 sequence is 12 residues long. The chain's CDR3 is CSVEPTPYGYTF. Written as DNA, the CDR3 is TGCAGCGTTGAACCGACCCCCTATGGCTACACCTTC.

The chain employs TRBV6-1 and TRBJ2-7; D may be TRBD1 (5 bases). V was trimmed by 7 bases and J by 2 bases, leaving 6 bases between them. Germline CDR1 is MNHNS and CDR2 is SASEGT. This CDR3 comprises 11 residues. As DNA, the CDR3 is TGTGCCAGCAAGGGGACCTACGAGCAGTACTTC. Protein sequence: CASKGTYEQYF.

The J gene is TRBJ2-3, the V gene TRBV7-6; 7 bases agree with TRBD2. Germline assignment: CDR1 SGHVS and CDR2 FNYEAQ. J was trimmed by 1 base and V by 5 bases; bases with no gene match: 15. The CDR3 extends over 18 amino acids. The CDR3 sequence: CASSLRRWEGRGTDTQYF. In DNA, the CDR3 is TGTGCCAGCAGCCTCCGGAGGTGGGAGGGCCGGGGCACAGATACGCAGTATTTT.

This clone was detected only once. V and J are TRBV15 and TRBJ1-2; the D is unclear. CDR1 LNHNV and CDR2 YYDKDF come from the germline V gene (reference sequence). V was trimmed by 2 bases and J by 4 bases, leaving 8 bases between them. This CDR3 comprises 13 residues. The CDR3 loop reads CATSRPKTYGYTF. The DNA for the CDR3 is TGTGCCACCAGCAGACCGAAGACCTATGGCTACACCTTC.

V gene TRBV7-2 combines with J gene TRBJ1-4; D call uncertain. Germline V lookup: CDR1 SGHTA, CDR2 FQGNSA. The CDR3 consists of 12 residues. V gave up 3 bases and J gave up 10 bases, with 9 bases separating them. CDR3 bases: TGTGCCAGCAGCTTCCTAGTCGGAAAACTGTTTTTT. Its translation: CASSFLVGKLFF.

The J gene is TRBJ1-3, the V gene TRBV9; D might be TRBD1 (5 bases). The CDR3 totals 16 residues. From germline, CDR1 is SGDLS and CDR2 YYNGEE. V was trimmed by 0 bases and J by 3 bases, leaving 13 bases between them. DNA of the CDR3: TGTGCCAGCAGCGTAGGGGACGCCGAGAATGGAAACACCATATATTTT. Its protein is CASSVGDAENGNTIYF.

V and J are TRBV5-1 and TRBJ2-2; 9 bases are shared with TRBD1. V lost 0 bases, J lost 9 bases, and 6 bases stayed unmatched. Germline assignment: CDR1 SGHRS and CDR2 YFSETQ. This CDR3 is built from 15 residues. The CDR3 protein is CASSLGTGASRELFF. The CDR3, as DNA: TGCGCCAGCAGCTTGGGGACAGGGGCCAGCAGGGAGCTGTTTTTT.

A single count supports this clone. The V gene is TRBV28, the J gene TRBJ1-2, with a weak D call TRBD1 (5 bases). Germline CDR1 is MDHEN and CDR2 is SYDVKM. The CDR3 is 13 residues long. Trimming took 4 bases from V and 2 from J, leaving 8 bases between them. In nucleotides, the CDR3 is TGTGCCAGCAGTTCAGGGATGAACTATGGCTACACCTTC. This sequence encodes CASSSGMNYGYTF.